This section outlines one TCR beta chain sequence together with its context. What it binds is unknown. Trimming pared 1 base from V and 8 bases from J, leaving 12 bases between. The CDR3 is 14 residues long. Germline V gives CDR1 SGHTA, CDR2 FQGNSA. This entry comes from a study of T cells in tuberculosis. The study's findings and limits: Active tuberculosis cases were adults; controls were adolescents.

Generated by immunoSEQ multiplex PCR, the TCRdb table keeps only in-frame clones and is missing some. This sample has more than 35,000 clones; over 90% occur once, and the top ten carry roughly 6.4%. This TCR was recovered from a donor between 10 and 35 years old with latent tuberculosis or without tuberculosis infection. This chain joins TRBV7-2 and TRBJ2-1; D call uncertain. Sequenced: PBMCs. CDR3 residues: CASSLGSLDDEQFF. DNA of the CDR3: TGTGCCAGCAGCTTAGGCAGTCTAGATGATGAGCAGTTCTTC.